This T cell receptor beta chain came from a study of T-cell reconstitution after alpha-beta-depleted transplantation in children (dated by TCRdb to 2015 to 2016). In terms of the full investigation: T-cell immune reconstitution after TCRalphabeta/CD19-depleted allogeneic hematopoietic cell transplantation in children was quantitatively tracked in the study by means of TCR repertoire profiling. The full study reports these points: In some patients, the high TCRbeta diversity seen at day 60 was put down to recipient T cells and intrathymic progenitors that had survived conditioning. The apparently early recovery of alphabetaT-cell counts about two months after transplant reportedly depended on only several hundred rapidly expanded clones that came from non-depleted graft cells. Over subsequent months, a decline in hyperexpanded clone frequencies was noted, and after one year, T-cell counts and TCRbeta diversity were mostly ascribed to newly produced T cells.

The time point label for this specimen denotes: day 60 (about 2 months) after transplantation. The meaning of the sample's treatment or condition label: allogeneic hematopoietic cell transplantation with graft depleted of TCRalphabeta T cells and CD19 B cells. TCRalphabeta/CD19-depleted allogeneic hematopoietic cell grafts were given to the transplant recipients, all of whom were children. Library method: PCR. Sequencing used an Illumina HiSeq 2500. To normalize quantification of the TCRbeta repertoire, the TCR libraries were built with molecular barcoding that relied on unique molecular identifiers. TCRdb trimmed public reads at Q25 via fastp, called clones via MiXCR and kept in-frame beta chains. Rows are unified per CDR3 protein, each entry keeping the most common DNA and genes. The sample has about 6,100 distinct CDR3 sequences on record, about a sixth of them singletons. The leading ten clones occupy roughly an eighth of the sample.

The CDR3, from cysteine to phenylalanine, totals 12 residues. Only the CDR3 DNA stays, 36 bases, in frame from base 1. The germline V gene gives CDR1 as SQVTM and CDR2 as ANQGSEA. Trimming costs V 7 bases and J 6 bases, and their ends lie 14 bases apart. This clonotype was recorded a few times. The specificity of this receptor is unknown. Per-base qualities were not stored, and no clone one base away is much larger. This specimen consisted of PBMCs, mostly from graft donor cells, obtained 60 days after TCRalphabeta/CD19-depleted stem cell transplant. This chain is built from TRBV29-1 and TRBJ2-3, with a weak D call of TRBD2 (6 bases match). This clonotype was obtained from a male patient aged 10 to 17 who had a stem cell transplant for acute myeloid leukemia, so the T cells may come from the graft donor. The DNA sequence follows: TGCAGCGCCCGCAGGAGGGTGGATACGCAGTATTTT. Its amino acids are CSARRRVDTQYF.